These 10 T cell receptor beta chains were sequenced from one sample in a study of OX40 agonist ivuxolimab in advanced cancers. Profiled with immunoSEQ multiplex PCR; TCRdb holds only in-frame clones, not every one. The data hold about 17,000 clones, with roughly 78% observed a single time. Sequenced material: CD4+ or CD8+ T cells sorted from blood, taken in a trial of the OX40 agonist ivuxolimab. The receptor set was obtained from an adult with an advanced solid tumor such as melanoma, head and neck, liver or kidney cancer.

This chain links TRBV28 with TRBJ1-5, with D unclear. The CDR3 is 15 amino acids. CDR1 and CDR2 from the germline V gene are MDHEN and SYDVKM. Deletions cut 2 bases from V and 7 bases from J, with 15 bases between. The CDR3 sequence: CASSLRPGGDQPQHF. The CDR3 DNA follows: TGTGCCAGCAGTTTACGGCCGGGTGGAGACCAGCCCCAGCATTTT.

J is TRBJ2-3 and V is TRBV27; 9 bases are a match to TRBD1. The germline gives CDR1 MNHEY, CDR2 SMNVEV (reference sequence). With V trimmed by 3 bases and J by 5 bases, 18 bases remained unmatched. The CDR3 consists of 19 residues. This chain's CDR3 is CASSLGQGREVRVRDTQYF. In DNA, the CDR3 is TGTGCCAGCAGTTTGGGACAGGGCAGAGAGGTCCGGGTCCGAGATACGCAGTATTTT.

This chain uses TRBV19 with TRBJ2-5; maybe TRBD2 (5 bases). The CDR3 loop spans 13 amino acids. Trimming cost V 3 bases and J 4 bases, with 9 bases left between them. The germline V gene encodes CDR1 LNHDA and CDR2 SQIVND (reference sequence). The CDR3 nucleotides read TGTGCCAGTAGTATTGGTCGGGGAGAGACCCAGTACTTC. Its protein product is CASSIGRGETQYF.

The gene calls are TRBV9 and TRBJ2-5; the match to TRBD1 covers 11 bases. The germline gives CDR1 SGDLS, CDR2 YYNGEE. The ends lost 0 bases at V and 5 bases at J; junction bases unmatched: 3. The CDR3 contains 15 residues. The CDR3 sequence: CASSVGDRGAETQYF. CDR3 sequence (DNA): TGTGCCAGCAGCGTAGGGGACAGGGGGGCCGAGACCCAGTACTTC.

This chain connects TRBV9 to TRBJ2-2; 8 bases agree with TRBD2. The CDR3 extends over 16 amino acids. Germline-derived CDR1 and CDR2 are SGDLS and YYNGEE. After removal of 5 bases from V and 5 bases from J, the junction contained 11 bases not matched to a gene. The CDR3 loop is CASRQSSGSGTGELFF. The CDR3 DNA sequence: TGTGCCAGCAGGCAATCGAGCGGGAGCGGAACCGGGGAGCTGTTTTTT.

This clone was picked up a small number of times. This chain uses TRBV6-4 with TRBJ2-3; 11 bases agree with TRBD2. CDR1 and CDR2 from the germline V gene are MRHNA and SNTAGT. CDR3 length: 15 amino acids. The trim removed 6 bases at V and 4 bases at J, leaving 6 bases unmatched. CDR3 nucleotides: TGTGCCAGCAGCCGACTAGCGGGATCCCCAGATACGCAGTATTTT. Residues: CASSRLAGSPDTQYF.

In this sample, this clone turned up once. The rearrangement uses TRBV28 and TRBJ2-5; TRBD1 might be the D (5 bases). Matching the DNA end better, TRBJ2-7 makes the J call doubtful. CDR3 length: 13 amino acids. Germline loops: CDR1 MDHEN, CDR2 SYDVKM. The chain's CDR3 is CASSFQGTYEQYF. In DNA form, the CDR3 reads TGTGCCAGCAGTTTTCAGGGAACCTACGAGCAGTACTTC.

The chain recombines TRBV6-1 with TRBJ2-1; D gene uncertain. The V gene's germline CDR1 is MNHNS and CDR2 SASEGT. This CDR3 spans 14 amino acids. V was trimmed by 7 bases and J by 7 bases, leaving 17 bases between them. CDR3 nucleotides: TGTGCCAGCACCCGTAGCTATGCGCTGAATGAGCAGTTCTTC. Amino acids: CASTRSYALNEQFF.

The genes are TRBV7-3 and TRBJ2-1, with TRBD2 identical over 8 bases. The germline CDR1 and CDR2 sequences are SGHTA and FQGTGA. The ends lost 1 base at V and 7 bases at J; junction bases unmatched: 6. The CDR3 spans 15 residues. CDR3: CASSLNSGGLNEQFF. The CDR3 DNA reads TGTGCCAGCAGCTTAAACAGCGGGGGATTGAATGAGCAGTTCTTC.

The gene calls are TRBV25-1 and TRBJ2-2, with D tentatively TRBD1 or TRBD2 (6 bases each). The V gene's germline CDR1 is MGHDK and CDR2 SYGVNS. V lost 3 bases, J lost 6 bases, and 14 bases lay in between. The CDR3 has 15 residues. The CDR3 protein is CASSDPTGGAGELFF. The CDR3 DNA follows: TGTGCCAGCAGTGACCCGACCGGGGGCGCCGGGGAGCTGTTTTTT.